Shown below are 13 T cell receptor beta chains from a single sample sequenced in a study of blood T cell repertoires in COVID-19. TCRdb's table, derived via immunoSEQ multiplex PCR, lists solely in-frame clones and lacks some. The sample carries 130,000 or so clones, about 80% recorded once. The specimen sequenced was peripheral blood. All receptors come from a man in his forties or fifties with acute or convalescent COVID-19.

This sequence joins TRBV7-9 and TRBJ1-2, with D unresolved. Germline V gives CDR1 SEHNR, CDR2 FQNEAQ (reference sequence). The CDR3 extends over 14 amino acids. V gave up 2 bases and J gave up 10 bases, with 17 bases separating them. CDR3 nucleotides: TGTGCCAGCAGCTTATTGCCCGGCGGTAGCCTCTACACCTTC. This codes for CASSLLPGGSLYTF.

The rearrangement uses TRBV9 and TRBJ1-2, with 7 bases identical to TRBD1. Germline trimming cut 3 bases from V and 1 base from J; bases unmatched to any gene: 3. The CDR3 length is 14 residues. The germline V gene encodes CDR1 SGDLS and CDR2 YYNGEE. The CDR3 DNA reads TGTGCCAGCAGCGCCCGACAGGGTAACTATGGCTACACCTTC. Its protein product is CASSARQGNYGYTF.

The chain employs TRBV7-9 and TRBJ2-5; D possibly corresponds to TRBD1 (5 bases). V was cut by 7 bases and J by 9 bases, with 12 bases left in between. CDR1 SEHNR and CDR2 FQNEAQ come from the germline V gene (reference sequence). The CDR3 runs 11 residues. DNA of the CDR3: TGTGCCAGCACCAATAAAGGGGCCCAGTACTTC. Translation: CASTNKGAQYF. The full variable domain, with the rest looked up from reference TRBV7-9 and TRBJ2-5, is DTGVSQNPRHKITKRGQNVTFRCDPISEHNRLYWYRQTLGQGPEFLTYFQNEAQLEKSRLLSDRFSAERPKGSFSTLEIQRTEQGDSAMYLCASTNKGAQYFGPGTRLLVL.

CDR3 bases: TGTGCCAGCAGGGGACAGGGCCCGGTAGGAGCTTTCTTT. This translates into CASRGQGPVGAFF. This chain connects TRBV6-5 to TRBJ1-1, with 9 nucleotides matching TRBD1. Germline CDR1 and CDR2: MNHEY and SVGAGI. CDR3 size: 13 residues. V was pared by 6 bases and J by 10 bases, with 9 bases of the junction left unmatched.

This clone was picked up one time. J is TRBJ2-3 and V is TRBV18; 8 nucleotides align to TRBD1. The CDR3 extends over 18 amino acids. Germline V lookup: CDR1 KGHSH, CDR2 LQKENI. J lost 0 bases, V lost 3 bases, and 11 bases had no gene match. The CDR3 coding sequence is TGTGCCAGCTCACCGATAAACCTGGGACAGGCTAGCACAGATACGCAGTATTTT. It is translated as CASSPINLGQASTDTQYF.

The chain joins TRBV11-2 to TRBJ1-4; no reliable D call. This CDR3 is 13 amino acids long. Trimming pared 1 base from V and 6 bases from J, leaving 6 bases between. Germline V gene sequence: CDR1 SGHAT, CDR2 FQNNGV. This CDR3 reads CASSLVTDEKLFF. The CDR3 DNA follows: TGTGCCAGCAGCTTAGTAACAGATGAAAAACTGTTTTTT.

V gene TRBV19 combines with J gene TRBJ1-1; D is possibly TRBD1 (5 bases). V gave up 3 bases and J gave up 2 bases, with 16 bases separating them. The CDR3 runs 16 residues. From germline, CDR1 is LNHDA and CDR2 SQIVND (reference sequence). Here the CDR3 reads CASSIISLGLNTEAFF. Written as DNA, the CDR3 is TGTGCCAGTAGTATTATTTCGCTGGGACTAAACACTGAAGCTTTCTTT.

This clone was observed a handful of times. The chain employs TRBV7-8 and TRBJ2-2; D is possibly TRBD2 (5 bases). The V and J ends lost 5 bases and 0 bases respectively, with 13 bases between them. Germline CDR1 SGHVS, CDR2 FQNEAQ. The CDR3 is 16 residues long. The chain's CDR3 is CASSPDEGSNTGELFF. The CDR3 nucleotides read TGTGCCAGCAGCCCAGACGAGGGTTCGAACACCGGGGAGCTGTTTTTT.

The V and J genes are TRBV5-4 and TRBJ2-3; 9 nucleotides line up with TRBD2. The CDR3 has 18 residues. The germline CDR1 and CDR2 sequences are SGHNT and YYREEE (reference sequence). V was pared by 4 bases and J by 1 base, with 13 bases of the junction left unmatched. The CDR3: CASSLGWSGGRGTDTQYF. CDR3 in DNA: TGTGCCAGCAGCCTAGGGTGGAGCGGGGGGAGGGGCACAGATACGCAGTATTTT.

V usage is TRBV3-1 (or the pseudogene TRBV3-2) and J usage is TRBJ1-3; 8 bases are a match to TRBD1. V shed 1 base and J 3 bases; nucleotides not matched to a gene: 5. Germline CDR1 LGHDT, CDR2 YNNKEL (reference sequence). The CDR3 totals 16 residues. The CDR3 nucleotides read TGTGCCAGCAGCCAAGCGGGACAGGTCTTTGGAAACACCATATATTTT. This sequence encodes CASSQAGQVFGNTIYF.

The CDR3 loop reads CASSLGTGSGYTF. CDR3 DNA: TGCGCCAGCAGCTTGGGGACAGGGAGTGGCTACACCTTC. The chain links TRBV5-1 to TRBJ1-2, with 8 bases identical to TRBD1. There are 13 residues in the CDR3. Germline V gives CDR1 SGHRS, CDR2 YFSETQ. Germline trimming cut 0 bases from V and 7 bases from J; bases unmatched to any gene: 2.

The DNA of the CDR3 is TGTGCCTGGAGCTTAGGAGGTAGCAATCAGCCCCAGCATTTT. Its translation is CAWSLGGSNQPQHF. The rearrangement uses TRBV30 and TRBJ1-5; unclear D gene. The CDR3 length is 14 residues. Germline V lookup: CDR1 GTSNPN, CDR2 SVGIG (reference sequence). Trimming removed 3 bases from V and 0 bases from J, with 9 bases in between. Based on the CDR3 plus reference TRBV30 and TRBJ1-5, the full variable domain is SQTIHQWPATLVQPVGSPLSLECTVEGTSNPNLYWYRQAAGRGLQLLFYSVGIGQISSEVPQNLSASRPQDRQFILSSKKLLLSDSGFYLCAWSLGGSNQPQHFGDGTRLSIL.

The chain couples TRBV12-3 or TRBV12-4 to TRBJ2-1; unclear D gene. The CDR3 consists of 13 residues. V was cut by 2 bases and J by 4 bases, with 6 bases left in between. This CDR3 is CASSLPGYNEQFF. CDR3 DNA: TGTGCCAGCAGTTTACCCGGGTACAATGAGCAGTTCTTC.